This T cell receptor beta chain appears in the sequencing data of a study of cytomegalovirus exposure and HLA in healthy donors. Study findings and constraints: Sequencing likely caused a cluster of highly shared sequence variants. In a later analysis, CMV-associated beta chains were mostly HLA-associated, it appeared. An analysis was carried out at a later point. It showed that HLA-associated TCR beta chains were more clonally expanded than equally common non-associated chains.

The PCR employed 60 Vbeta primers together with 13 Jbeta primers. Study processing details: About 10 million shared chains were among the roughly 78 million unique TCR beta chains that a later analysis counted. Sequencing used immunoSEQ multiplex PCR; TCRdb keeps in-frame clones, though not all of them. From that table come the V and J calls and clone size; the DNA was used to work out D and trimming. The repertoire includes 150,000 to 200,000 clones, more than 75% of them detected once, and approximately 2.5% sits in the top ten. Germline assignment: CDR1 SGHTA and CDR2 FQGNSA. CDR3 length: 15 residues. V lost 6 bases and J lost 1, with 15 bases in between. In regard to this clone: Its antigen is undetermined.

The sample comprised PBMCs. The chain uses TRBV7-2 and TRBJ1-1, with D unresolved. The receptor's source is a man in his thirties or forties in good health and CMV-seropositive. The CDR3 spells CASSFAGYENTEAFF. In DNA, the CDR3 is TGTGCCAGCAGTTTCGCCGGTTACGAGAACACTGAAGCTTTCTTT. The whole variable domain, filled in from reference TRBV7-2 and TRBJ1-1, reads GAGVSQSPSNKVTEKGKDVELRCDPISGHTALYWYRQSLGQGLEFLIYFQGNSAPDKSGLPSDRFSAERTGGSVSTLTIQRTQQEDSAVYLCASSFAGYENTEAFFGQGTRLTVV.